This TCR beta chain is drawn from a study of blood T cell repertoires in COVID-19. Overall study: PBMCs, B-cell-depleted T cells, or T cells provided the cDNA or gDNA that made up the material.

The CDR3 loop spans 13 amino acids. In germline, CDR1 is SQVTM, CDR2 ANQGSEA. Everyone who took part was 18 to 89 years old, and they came from over 20 US areas. Cohorts were based on clinical histories the participants reported. The study recruited exposed participants who had met a COVID-19 case within 2 weeks before entry. Sequencing was performed with immunoSEQ multiplex PCR; in TCRdb, only in-frame clones are kept and a portion is missing. The data hold around 220,000 clones, with 90% observed a single time. The table lists this clone with a count of one. Sequence at one end of the junction differs from germline and may be a read error.

This receptor was obtained from a young man who had been exposed to COVID-19. The source material was PBMCs or T cells enriched from blood (not recorded which). V and J are TRBV29-1 and TRBJ1-1, with TRBD1 matching over 9 bases. The CDR3 region is CSAEQGANTEAFF. CDR3 sequence (DNA): TGCAGCGCTGAACAGGGGGCAAACACTGAAGCTTTCTTT.